This entry describes one T cell receptor beta chain. The antigen it recognizes is unknown. No base quality values were provided; no much bigger clone lies one nucleotide off. Based on the germline V gene (reference sequence), the CDR1 and CDR2 sequences are SGHNT and YYREEE. From cysteine to phenylalanine, the CDR3 is 17 amino acids long. The retained sequence is limited to the CDR3, 51 bases, with the frame set at the first base. Trimming accounts for 3 bases at V and 4 bases at J, while the number of junction bases matched to no gene is 10. The data are from a study of cytomegalovirus exposure and HLA in healthy donors (TCRdb year 2017). In the study overall: An earlier analysis of approximately 640 of the donors reported 250 to 300 Gb of sequence data and 117 million unique TCR beta sequences from 150 million to 200 million T cells. On average, approximately 250,000 unique TCR beta nucleotide sequences were sequenced per donor among several hundred genotyped donors of the cohort, with around 19% of those sequences being non-productive. All discovery cohort repertoires had been generated using a single sequencing platform. HLA typing included class I and class II loci at four-digit resolution. The study aimed to test whether cataloging public T cell receptors could reveal signatures of past pathogen exposure. Donor age, sex, ethnicity and CMV serostatus were collected together with the repertoire data. The study used immunosequencing to profile the T cell repertoires of several hundred subjects and linked those repertoires to cytomegalovirus serostatus. A later analysis re-analyzed previously published TCR beta repertoires from about 730 donors and added high-resolution HLA genotyping to study TCR occurrence patterns. The later analysis used no new phenotypic data to find candidate immune exposures, relying instead on TCR beta sequences and their occurrence across donors. Roughly 300 gigabases of sequencing data and tens of millions of unique TCR sequences were included in an early release covering 550 to 800 HLA-typed donors. In addition to the first cohort of 666 subjects, a separate validation cohort of 130 or so different subjects was used. Of the roughly 410 genotyped donors, roughly 76% were placed in the genetic ancestry cluster associated with self-reported Caucasian donors. The study combined high-throughput TCR immunosequencing, statistical association of individual TCRs with disease status, and machine learning to predict cytomegalovirus infection status. An earlier analysis of fewer than 750 of the donors used high-throughput TCR beta sequencing to judge whether each TCR beta V gene segment behaved as functional or pseudogenic. Because of strong linkage in the cohort, roughly five DR-DQ haplotypes were treated as single units for association and clustering. Genome-wide SNP genotypes for about three fifths of the 666 donors were used in a later genetic analysis, which treated that subset as a discovery cohort. Typing coverage varied by locus: 629-630 donors for A, B, C, DRB1 and DQB1; 500 to 550 for DQA1; more than 600 for DPA1; roughly 470 for DPB1.

Study-level results and caveats: Because counts were too low, around 17 rarely observed V segments, including chromosome 9 orphons, were left out of the earlier analysis of approximately 500 of the donors. Some IMGT-functional V segments, including TRBV6-2 and TRBV6-3, could not be distinguished by the 87-base-pair reads and were therefore excluded. Immune exposure information for the cohort was limited to CMV serostatus. A further reported finding was that TCR beta sequences accurately predicted the HLA-A and HLA-B alleles for most subjects in the first cohort. Sequencing depth was assumed to be roughly uniform across donors in the presence/absence analyses, though that assumption may not hold. When HLA alleles, especially DR and DQ, strongly co-occurred, TCR associations were difficult to assign to individual alleles. The sequencing pipeline was judged likely to have produced a cluster of highly shared sequence variants as a technical artifact. HLA typing was unavailable for some donors at each locus, so association tests used only the typed subset. According to a later analysis, most CMV-associated TCR beta chains appeared to be HLA-restricted, and the HLA associations seemed to be driven largely by CMV exposure. Most TCR sequences were observed very rarely across donors, whereas some public TCRs were present in many individuals. In an earlier analysis of some 540 of the donors, most TCR beta V segments appeared in productive rearrangements about 87% or about 30% of the time, broadly matching IMGT annotations. In the study, around 150 TCR beta chains were listed as associated with cytomegalovirus. A few of the identified cytomegalovirus-associated TCR beta chains were confirmed in vitro to be specific for cytomegalovirus antigens. According to a later analysis, parvovirus B19, influenza, CMV and Epstein-Barr virus appeared linked to several top co-occurrence clusters. Specific HLA alleles were associated with 15,000 to 20,000 TCR beta sequences at a false discovery rate of 0.05 in a later analysis. In a later analysis, the rate of TCR association differed among HLA loci, with DRB1 alleles having the most associated TCRs and HLA-C alleles having the fewest. A later genetic analysis reported fewer N-insertions in productive TCRs among donors in an Asian-associated ancestry cluster than the approximately 670-donor mean. V-gene and J-gene trimming of TCR beta chains was associated with a missense DCLRE1C variant in a later genetic analysis, and the association was replicated in an independent cohort. In this cohort, only TCR beta chains were sequenced, and detectable features were limited by the absence of alpha or paired-chain data. Linkage disequilibrium might explain the correlated functional status among segregating V segments, but an unknown experimental factor could not be excluded. The classifier was reported to diagnose cytomegalovirus status with high specificity and sensitivity in both the original and validation cohorts. A later analysis found that HLA-associated TCR beta chains were more clonally expanded and had lower generation probabilities than equally common non-associated chains. The authors suggested that the approach could potentially be extended to other disease states and immunological phenotypes.

Libraries came from the immunoSEQ multiplex PCR assay. For the multiplex PCR, a mixture combining 60 forward primers for TCR Vbeta segments and 13 reverse primers for TCR Jbeta segments was used. Amplification of the CDR3 region of rearranged TCR beta genes was performed with a multiplex PCR assay on genomic DNA. On the Illumina HiSeq System, the amplified TCR beta libraries were sequenced as 87-base-pair reads. The original methods were these. A later analysis tallied around 87 million unique TCR beta chains across the 650 to 750 repertoires, and about 12 million of those chains were shared by two or more donors. To remove PCR and sequencing errors, raw reads were error-corrected and collapsed into unique sequences using a nearest-neighbor algorithm that merged closely related sequences. V, D and J gene segments were assigned by aligning CDR3 sequences to IMGT reference sequences. For a sequence to be retained, at least a six-nucleotide match to both a V gene segment and a J gene segment was required. A rearrangement was called productive if the CDR3 had no stop codons and remained in frame with V and J, and every other rearrangement was called non-productive. CDR3 was defined by IMGT convention, running from the second conserved V-encoded cysteine to the conserved J-encoded phenylalanine. Sequences without an unambiguous match to a single V gene segment were excluded from the earlier analysis of about 600 of the donors. In an earlier analysis of several hundred of the donors, V segments were called functional above 56.7% productive rearrangements and were called segregating when the between-donor standard deviation exceeded 5%. A statistical classification framework was built to diagnose cytomegalovirus status from the catalog of TCR beta chain sequences. In a later analysis, V and J genes were assigned by comparing TCR nucleotide sequences against IMGT/GENE-DB human TR gene sequences. Using the TCRdist pipeline, a later analysis assigned CDR3 sequences along with most-parsimonious VDJ recombination scenarios. In a later analysis, every TCR beta chain was defined by the combination of its CDR3 amino acid sequence and its V-gene family, and reads without a unique V-gene family were dropped. To address suspected cross-contamination and a sequencing artifact, a later analysis removed 592 highly shared, low-generation-probability nucleotide sequences. For each public chain, a later analysis derived a clonal expansion index from normalized ranks of inferred template counts within each repertoire. A later analysis computed generation probabilities with a VDJ recombination model fitted to out-of-frame rearrangements, and checked the results against IGoR. Hypergeometric tests were used in a later analysis to score TCR-TCR, TCR-HLA and TCR-CMV co-occurrence, with a repertoire-size bias correction applied to the TCR pairs. False discovery rates were estimated in a later analysis by permuting HLA or CMV assignments 20 times. In a later analysis, co-occurring TCRs were grouped using DBSCAN, and TCRdist sequence similarity was added for clustering within HLA-allele-positive subsets. Co-occurrence clustering excluded repertoires with fewer than 30,000 or more than 120,000 public chains, plus five with anomalous nucleotide sharing. The table comes from immuneACCESS by way of TCRdb, which keeps in-frame sequences with V and J called. Part of the clones is missing from these tables; in studies checked, under half for an unresolved V gene and the rest for unknown reasons. D and trimming were read from the DNA, whereas the V and J calls and clone size are those reported in that table. This sample lists 150,000 to 200,000 clones; roughly 79% were detected once. Of the sample, roughly 1.6% falls within the top ten clones.

The cohort was made up of 500 to 850 healthy bone marrow donors. Cohort members were all nominally healthy when sampled, although unrecorded immune exposures were likely present. The donor tested CMV seronegative and was one of the 352 seronegative cohort members. Every donor gave a peripheral blood sample, and the peripheral blood mononuclear cells from that sample were used for TCR beta sequencing. Genomic DNA was extracted from the blood cell samples with the Qiagen DNeasy Blood Extraction Kit. Sequences were obtained from PBMCs. This receptor was obtained from a man aged 35 to 55 in good health and CMV-seronegative. This chain joins TRBV5-4 to TRBJ2-7; 13 central nucleotides agree with TRBD2. The CDR3 reads CASSSRPGLAGRYEQYF. The nucleotides are TGTGCCAGCAGCTCTAGACCGGGACTAGCGGGGAGATACGAGCAGTACTTC.